This T cell receptor (beta chain) was profiled in a study of blood T cell repertoires in COVID-19. The table lists this clone with a count of one. Method: immunoSEQ multiplex PCR; TCRdb's copy keeps in-frame clones and lacks some. The profile shows 80,000 to 100,000 clones, about 90% of them singletons. This CDR3 has 13 amino acids. Germline loops: CDR1 MDHEN, CDR2 SYDVKM. V lost 6 bases and J lost 3; bases outside the gene matches: 5. The chain recombines TRBV28 with TRBJ2-7; the match to TRBD1 covers 7 bases. Sample: peripheral blood. The TCR originated in a human donor with active COVID-19. The donor label of this sample is uncertain. CDR3 region: CASSFRGIYEQYF. In DNA, the CDR3 is TGTGCCAGCAGCTTCAGGGGGATCTACGAGCAGTACTTC.